This T cell receptor beta chain was sequenced in a study of T cells in pancreatic ductal adenocarcinoma. Libraries were prepared by immunoSEQ multiplex PCR; TCRdb keeps only in-frame clonotypes and omits some of them. The repertoire holds 4,500 to 6,000 clones, around four fifths seen once, with 6.5% to 8.5% in the top ten. Looked up from germline, CDR1 is SGHTS and CDR2 is YDEGEE. V gave up 0 bases and J gave up 3 bases, with 9 bases separating them. The CDR3 extends over 14 amino acids. Selected pancreatic ductal adenocarcinoma patients had undergone surgery without neoadjuvant therapy. With regard to this clone: Its antigen is still unknown.

General study findings and limits: Blood had more productive templates and approximately 8-fold more unique clonotypes than tumor. Mean clonality was approximately 0.12 in tumors and about 0.079 in blood, not significantly different. The resected cohort was biased toward the minority with early-stage disease.

The chain is built from TRBV5-8 and TRBJ1-2, with D uncertain. The sample was pancreatic tumor tissue. The sequence derives from a human donor with pancreatic ductal adenocarcinoma. The donor label of this sample is uncertain. The CDR3 spells CASSLGWGDYGYTF. The CDR3 bases are TGTGCCAGCAGCTTGGGTTGGGGTGACTATGGCTACACCTTC.